Listed here are 32 T cell receptor beta chains from one sample, sequenced in a study of T cell responses to AZD1222 COVID-19 vaccine. TCRdb's table, derived via immunoSEQ multiplex PCR, lists solely in-frame clones and lacks some. Here the sample spans about 140,000 clones, 75% to 90% being singletons. This specimen consisted of peripheral blood, obtained on day 0 of AZD1222 vaccination. The receptors here all came from an adult in good health.

This clone was seen only once. The rearrangement links TRBV2 to TRBJ2-2; D is unresolved. This CDR3 is 14 amino acids long. Trimming removed 7 bases at V and 6 bases at J, with 15 bases between. Germline CDR1 reads SNHLY; CDR2 reads FYNNEI. The chain's CDR3 is CASKAVPGAGELFF. The DNA for the CDR3 is TGTGCCAGCAAGGCGGTGCCTGGGGCCGGGGAGCTGTTTTTT.

The chain uses TRBV5-1 and TRBJ1-4; D gene unclear. V lost 4 bases, J lost 0 bases, and 10 bases lay in between. In germline, CDR1 is SGHRS, CDR2 YFSETQ. CDR3 size: 15 residues. The CDR3 sequence is CASSPLVATNEKLFF. CDR3 nucleotides: TGCGCCAGCAGCCCCCTGGTTGCAACTAATGAAAAACTGTTTTTT.

V and J are TRBV28 and TRBJ2-1; 9 bases map to TRBD2. The germline gives CDR1 MDHEN, CDR2 SYDVKM. The CDR3 is 17 residues long. V shed 7 bases, J shed 3 bases, and the junction held 13 bases outside the gene matches. CDR3 residues: CASIPSVLAGLYNEQFF. The CDR3 DNA sequence: TGTGCCAGCATCCCGAGTGTCCTAGCGGGACTCTACAATGAGCAGTTCTTC. The variable domain in full, completed from reference TRBV28 and TRBJ2-1, reads DVKVTQSSRYLVKRTGEKVFLECVQDMDHENMFWYRQDPGLGLRLIYFSYDVKMKEKGDIPEGYSVSREKKERFSLILESASTNQTSMYLCASIPSVLAGLYNEQFFGPGTRLTVL.

Regarding this clone: Other DNA sequences of this sample code for an identical CDR3. The V gene is TRBV29-1, the J gene TRBJ1-1; D is unresolved. The CDR3 spans 13 residues. Germline-derived CDR1 and CDR2 are SQVTM and ANQGSEA. The V end lost 6 bases, the J end lost 0 bases, and 11 bases lay between the germline ends. For the CDR3, the DNA is TGCAGCGTCGAGGGCCGCATGAACACTGAAGCTTTCTTT. Its protein is CSVEGRMNTEAFF.

The chain links TRBV28 to TRBJ2-4, with 10 bases lining up with TRBD1. The CDR3 is made up of 17 amino acids. The germline V gene has CDR1 MDHEN and CDR2 SYDVKM. Unmatched junction bases numbered 8, after V lost 4 bases and J lost 2 bases. CDR3 region: CASSSYRDRGTKNIQYF. CDR3 nucleotide sequence: TGTGCCAGCAGTTCTTACCGGGACAGGGGTACCAAAAACATTCAGTACTTC. The full variable domain, with the rest looked up from reference TRBV28 and TRBJ2-4, is DVKVTQSSRYLVKRTGEKVFLECVQDMDHENMFWYRQDPGLGLRLIYFSYDVKMKEKGDIPEGYSVSREKKERFSLILESASTNQTSMYLCASSSYRDRGTKNIQYFGAGTRLSVL.

This chain connects TRBV9 to TRBJ1-2; 10 positions match TRBD1. The V and J ends lost 0 bases and 2 bases, in that order; junction bases with no gene match: 4. The CDR3 is 16 residues long. Germline assignment: CDR1 SGDLS and CDR2 YYNGEE. CDR3 residues: CASSVVGTGVNYGYTF. CDR3 DNA sequence: TGTGCCAGCAGCGTAGTAGGGACAGGGGTGAACTATGGCTACACCTTC.

The gene calls are TRBV5-1 and TRBJ1-6; D is possibly TRBD1 (5 bases). The germline V gene encodes CDR1 SGHRS and CDR2 YFSETQ. This CDR3 region has 17 residues. Trimming took 5 bases from V and 4 from J, leaving 19 bases between them. The CDR3 loop reads CASRQGDHLIYNSPLHF. The DNA of the CDR3 is TGCGCCAGCAGGCAAGGGGACCATCTTATTTATAATTCACCCCTCCACTTT.

This chain joins TRBV7-2 and TRBJ1-5; 11 bases are a match to TRBD1. V lost 4 bases and J lost 5; bases outside the gene matches: 4. Germline V gene sequence: CDR1 SGHTA, CDR2 FQGNSA. The CDR3 has 15 amino acids. The CDR3 loop is CASSSGQGADQPQHF. The CDR3 nucleotides are TGTGCCAGCAGCTCCGGACAGGGGGCAGATCAGCCCCAGCATTTT.

The chain is built from TRBV15 and TRBJ2-5, with D perhaps TRBD2 (5 bases). From germline, CDR1 is LNHNV and CDR2 YYDKDF (reference sequence). The germline V and J ends were trimmed by 0 bases and 2 bases, with 13 bases remaining between them. The CDR3 consists of 16 residues. CDR3 sequence reads: CATSRDRASSQETQYF. The CDR3 nucleotides are TGTGCCACCAGCAGAGATAGAGCTAGCTCGCAAGAGACCCAGTACTTC.

The V gene is TRBV2, the J gene TRBJ1-6; tentative D call: TRBD1 (5 bases). Germline CDR1 SNHLY, CDR2 FYNNEI. CDR3 length: 13 amino acids. Trimming pared 7 bases from V and 7 bases from J, leaving 11 bases between. CDR3: CASIREVNSPLHF. The CDR3 DNA reads TGTGCCAGCATCAGGGAAGTAAATTCACCCCTCCACTTT.

The chain uses TRBV4-2 and TRBJ1-2; tentative D call: TRBD1 (6 bases). Germline CDR1 reads LGHNA; CDR2 reads YNFKEQ. CDR3 size: 15 residues. Trimming shortened V by 0 bases and J by 5 bases, and 13 bases separated the two germline ends. The CDR3: CASSQEQAGVYGYTF. CDR3 bases: TGTGCCAGCAGCCAAGAACAGGCAGGGGTATATGGCTACACCTTC.

The rearrangement uses TRBV30 and TRBJ1-2; no reliable D call. The CDR3 covers 12 residues. Germline V gene sequence: CDR1 GTSNPN, CDR2 SVGIG (reference sequence). The ends were cut back, 0 bases at V and 5 bases at J, with 7 bases in the middle. CDR3 DNA sequence: TGTGCCTGGAGTGTATTGCAGTATGGCTACACCTTC. Translating it yields CAWSVLQYGYTF.

V and J are TRBV5-1 and TRBJ2-7; unclear D gene. From germline, CDR1 is SGHRS and CDR2 YFSETQ. CDR3 length: 13 amino acids. V was pared by 0 bases and J by 3 bases, with 7 bases between. CDR3 sequence reads: CASSLDMGYEQYF. The CDR3 DNA sequence: TGCGCCAGCAGCTTGGATATGGGCTACGAGCAGTACTTC.

The chain recombines TRBV5-1 with TRBJ2-1, with 15 bases fitting TRBD2. This CDR3 contains 13 residues. V shed 9 bases, J shed 7 bases, and the junction held 2 bases outside the gene matches. The germline V gene encodes CDR1 SGHRS and CDR2 YFSETQ. CDR3 sequence (DNA): TGCGCCACCGGGACTAGCGGGAGGAATGAGCAGTTCTTC. It is translated as CATGTSGRNEQFF.

The chain employs TRBV28 and TRBJ1-2, with 10 bases matching TRBD1. There are 14 residues in the CDR3. Germline CDR1 and CDR2: MDHEN and SYDVKM. J was trimmed by 2 bases and V by 6 bases; bases with no gene match: 3. The DNA of the CDR3 is TGTGCCAGCAGACCGGGACAGGGGAACTATGGCTACACCTTC. Residues: CASRPGQGNYGYTF.

The CDR3 DNA sequence: TGTGCCAGTAGTATGGGGGGTCTTGAAGCTTTCTTT. It encodes CASSMGGLEAFF. The V and J genes are TRBV19 and TRBJ1-1; perhaps TRBD1 as D (5 bases). Germline CDR1 and CDR2: LNHDA and SQIVND (reference sequence). This CDR3 has 12 amino acids. V was trimmed by 3 bases and J by 7 bases, leaving 9 bases between them.

The rearrangement uses TRBV5-4 and TRBJ2-2; D gene uncertain. V lost 2 bases and J 1 base, leaving 6 bases between the germline ends. Germline V gene data show CDR1 as SGHNT and CDR2 as YYREEE (reference sequence). This CDR3 has 14 residues. This CDR3 reads CASSLKGNTGELFF. DNA of the CDR3: TGTGCCAGCAGCTTAAAGGGGAACACCGGGGAGCTGTTTTTT.

The chain recombines TRBV7-2 with TRBJ2-7; tentatively, D is TRBD1 (5 bases). The CDR3 consists of 14 residues. The germline gives CDR1 SGHTA, CDR2 FQGNSA. With 1 base removed from V and 7 bases from J, the gap between germline ends came to 14 bases. The CDR3 DNA is TGTGCCAGCAGCTTAGGGGGCACAGGTCGGGAGCAGTACTTC. Its translation: CASSLGGTGREQYF.

The chain recombines TRBV24-1 with TRBJ1-2, with D unresolved. CDR1 is KGHDR, CDR2 SFDVKD, per germline. Trimming pared 0 bases from V and 7 bases from J, leaving 11 bases between. The CDR3 contains 14 residues. CDR3 bases: TGTGCCACCAGTGATTTGGGATCTGGCGGTGGCTACACCTTC. It yields the protein CATSDLGSGGGYTF.

The chain is built from TRBV10-3 and TRBJ2-2; 7 positions match TRBD1. The V gene end was trimmed by 3 bases and the J gene end by 4 bases; junction bases not matched to a gene: 5. The CDR3 totals 15 residues. Per the germline V gene, CDR1 is ENHRY and CDR2 is SYGVKD. Here the CDR3 reads CAISERTGPTGELFF. The CDR3 DNA reads as TGTGCCATCAGTGAAAGGACAGGACCCACCGGGGAGCTGTTTTTT.

This sequence joins TRBV6-4 and TRBJ2-2; D possibly corresponds to TRBD1 (5 bases). CDR3 length: 16 amino acids. V gave up 0 bases and J gave up 5 bases, with 13 bases separating them. Germline CDR1 MRHNA, CDR2 SNTAGT. The CDR3 coding sequence is TGTGCCAGCAGTGACTCTGGGCAGGGCCTGACCGGGGAGCTGTTTTTT. Translation gives CASSDSGQGLTGELFF.

This chain joins TRBV27 and TRBJ1-4; D gene ambiguous. The CDR3 runs 13 residues. The germline V and J ends were trimmed by 3 bases and 12 bases, with 14 bases remaining between them. Per germline, CDR1 MNHEY and CDR2 SMNVEV (reference sequence). The CDR3, as DNA: TGTGCCAGCAGTTTCACGGCGCTTGGGGAACTGTTTTTT. It codes for CASSFTALGELFF.

The DNA of the CDR3 is TGTGCCAGCAGCCTGACTAGCGGGGACACAGATACGCAGTATTTT. Protein product: CASSLTSGDTDTQYF. The chain couples TRBV7-2 to TRBJ2-3, with 11 nucleotides matching TRBD2. CDR3 length: 15 amino acids. Germline CDR1 is SGHTA and CDR2 is FQGNSA. V lost 5 bases and J lost 2; bases outside the gene matches: 3.

The chain recombines TRBV19 with TRBJ2-7; TRBD2 aligns across 12 bases. V lost 5 bases to trimming and J lost 5 bases; unmatched junction nucleotides: 10. The CDR3 is 16 residues long. CDR1 and CDR2 (germline): LNHDA, SQIVND (reference sequence). The CDR3 protein is CASSVGWTSGNNEQYF. Here the CDR3 DNA reads TGTGCCAGTAGTGTCGGCTGGACTAGCGGGAACAACGAGCAGTACTTC.

This chain uses TRBV12-3 or TRBV12-4 with TRBJ1-2, with D maybe TRBD1 (5 bases). This CDR3 comprises 13 residues. V dropped 6 bases and J dropped 4 bases, with 12 bases sitting between them. The DNA for the CDR3 is TGTGCCAGCAGACCGGGGCTCGGCTATGGCTACACCTTC. Encoded protein: CASRPGLGYGYTF.

The V gene is TRBV18, the J gene TRBJ1-1, with D unresolved. CDR1 and CDR2 from the germline V gene are KGHSH and LQKENI. This CDR3 contains 16 residues. V lost 3 bases, J lost 1 base, and 15 bases lay in between. CDR3 nucleotides: TGTGCCAGCTCACCGGCGTCGAGGGTAAGGAACACTGAAGCTTTCTTT. Translated: CASSPASRVRNTEAFF.

V is TRBV9 and J is TRBJ1-3; D not certain. V was cut by 0 bases and J by 0 bases, with 7 bases left in between. The V gene's germline CDR1 is SGDLS and CDR2 YYNGEE. The CDR3 has 15 amino acids. CDR3 sequence (DNA): TGTGCCAGCAGCGTAGATCCCCTCTCTGGAAACACCATATATTTT. Protein product: CASSVDPLSGNTIYF.

The J gene is TRBJ2-7, the V gene TRBV3-1 (or the pseudogene TRBV3-2); the D gene could be TRBD1 or TRBD2 (5 bases each). Germline CDR1 LGHDT, CDR2 YNNKEL (reference sequence). V was trimmed by 4 bases and J by 1 base, leaving 14 bases between them. The CDR3 covers 15 residues. The CDR3 bases are TGTGCCAGCAGCCGGGACCACCTTACTTCCTACGAGCAGTACTTC. This sequence encodes CASSRDHLTSYEQYF.

V gene TRBV7-2 combines with J gene TRBJ2-7, with 7 bases aligning to TRBD2. The V and J ends lost 0 bases and 2 bases, in that order; junction bases with no gene match: 1. Germline lookup yields CDR1 SGHTA and CDR2 FQGNSA. The CDR3 has 14 residues. The CDR3 protein is CASSLAGGAYEQYF. CDR3 nucleotide sequence: TGTGCCAGCAGCTTAGCGGGGGGGGCCTACGAGCAGTACTTC.

The chain has TRBV10-1 and TRBJ2-2; either TRBD1 or TRBD2 may supply D (5 bases each). Germline CDR1 and CDR2: WNHNN and SYGVQD (reference sequence). The CDR3 contains 14 residues. The V and J ends lost 3 bases and 8 bases respectively, with 13 bases between them. CDR3 region: CASSDRGRTGELFF. CDR3 DNA sequence: TGCGCCAGCAGTGATCGGGGCAGGACGGGGGAGCTGTTTTTT.

The chain uses TRBV6-5 and TRBJ1-2; unclear D gene. V shed 0 bases and J shed 1 base, with 3 bases lying between them. Per germline, CDR1 MNHEY and CDR2 SVGAGI. This CDR3 is built from 13 residues. The chain's CDR3 is CASSYSYNYGYTF. CDR3 sequence (DNA): TGTGCCAGCAGTTACTCTTATAACTATGGCTACACCTTC.

This clone was observed a single time. The CDR3 sequence is CASSLYDGDSYEQYF. The CDR3 DNA sequence: TGTGCCAGCAGCTTATATGACGGCGACTCCTACGAGCAGTACTTC. The genes are TRBV11-2 and TRBJ2-7; no firm D call. The CDR3 has 15 residues. V lost 2 bases, J lost 0 bases, and 11 bases lay in between. CDR1 and CDR2 from the germline V gene are SGHAT and FQNNGV.